The rows below give T cell receptor beta chains drawn from one sample of a study of T cells in localized non-small cell lung cancer. The repertoire was sequenced with immunoSEQ multiplex PCR; TCRdb's copy has only in-frame clones and lacks some. Of 50,000 to 75,000 clones listed, approximately 91% were seen once; the top ten hold 15% to 20%. Sequences were derived from peripheral blood, sampled before any cancer treatment. The source is a man between 40 and 70 years old with stage I lung adenocarcinoma. Each CDR3 is given with its conserved first and last residue. A D gene is named only where the DNA matches it firmly. A clone size is listed for some rows: how often the clone was seen (once, few, many), or a class if it is expanded.

d_gene,v_gene,abundance,j_gene,CDR3nt,CDR3aa
.,TRBV12-5,.,TRBJ2-5,TGTGCTAGTGGTTTGGTCGGCAGTAGCGGACAAGAGACCCAGTACTTC,CASGLVGSSGQETQYF
TRBD1,TRBV2,once,TRBJ2-2,TGTGCCAGCAGCTACAGGGGAGCCGGGGAGCTGTTTTTT,CASSYRGAGELFF
TRBD1,TRBV6-5,.,TRBJ2-5,TGTGCCAGCAGTTACTCGGGGGACAGGCAAGAGACCCAGTACTTC,CASSYSGDRQETQYF
.,TRBV4-2,.,TRBJ1-5,TGTGCCAGCAGCCAAGATAGGCAGGGAAGAAGTCAGCCCCAGCATTTT,CASSQDRQGRSQPQHF
TRBD1,TRBV11-1,.,TRBJ1-2,TGTGCCAGCAGCTTCAGGGGGGGCCATGGCTACACCTTC,CASSFRGGHGYTF
.,TRBV5-1,.,TRBJ1-2,TGCGCCAGCAGCTTAGAGTCCTCAAACTATGGCTACACCTTC,CASSLESSNYGYTF
.,TRBV7-8,.,TRBJ2-5,TGTGCCAGCACCCCGGCCGGGCAGGGGTCCTACCAAGAGACCCAGTACTTC,CASTPAGQGSYQETQYF
TRBD2,TRBV6-5,.,TRBJ2-1,TGTGCCAGCAGATCCGGACTAGCGGGAGTCGATGAGCAGTTCTTC,CASRSGLAGVDEQFF
.,TRBV28,.,TRBJ1-5,TGTGCCAGCAGTTTATATGTCCGACAACTAAATCAGCCCCAGCATTTT,CASSLYVRQLNQPQHF
.,TRBV7-2,.,TRBJ2-3,TGTGCCAGCAGCTTTAGTGGTCTAGTCACAGATACGCAGTATTTT,CASSFSGLVTDTQYF
.,TRBV4-1,.,TRBJ1-5,TGCGCCAGCAGCCAACGTCAAAATTCCAATCAGCCCCAGCATTTT,CASSQRQNSNQPQHF
TRBD2,TRBV7-3,few,TRBJ2-3,TGTGCCAGCAGCAAGGGACTAGCTACAGATACGCAGTATTTT,CASSKGLATDTQYF
TRBD1,TRBV4-1,.,TRBJ2-7,TGCGCCAGCAGCAGGCTACACAGGGGGGATGAGCAGTACTTC,CASSRLHRGDEQYF
TRBD1,TRBV11-2,.,TRBJ2-7,TGTGCCAGCAGCCCGATGGGACAGGGAACCTACGAGCAGTACTTC,CASSPMGQGTYEQYF
TRBD1,TRBV11-3,.,TRBJ2-2,TGTGCCAGCAGCTGGACAGGGGGCGGCACCGGGGAGCTGTTTTTT,CASSWTGGGTGELFF
.,TRBV7-9,.,TRBJ2-5,TGTGCCAGCAGCGAGGACCTTGGCGCGACCCAGTACTTC,CASSEDLGATQYF
.,TRBV6-1,.,TRBJ2-7,TGTGCCAGCAGTGAAGCAGGCGGTGGGTCCGAGCAGTACTTC,CASSEAGGGSEQYF
.,TRBV6-5,.,TRBJ1-2,TGTGCCAGCAGTAAACAGCGGAGGGATGGCTACACCTTC,CASSKQRRDGYTF
.,TRBV7-2,medium-sized,TRBJ1-1,TGTGCCAGCAGCCCGACAGGGAACACTGAAGCTTTCTTT,CASSPTGNTEAFF
TRBD2,TRBV9,.,TRBJ2-1,TGTGCCAGCAGCGAGCACCGGGCGGGAGGGGACAATGAGCAGTTCTTC,CASSEHRAGGDNEQFF
.,TRBV5-8,.,TRBJ2-1,TGTGCCAGCAGCTTGGATGGATCCTACAATGAGCAGTTCTTC,CASSLDGSYNEQFF
.,TRBV18,.,TRBJ2-2,TGTGCCAGCTCACCACCGGGGGGCTCTCCCGGGGAGCTGTTTTTT,CASSPPGGSPGELFF
TRBD1,TRBV7-9,.,TRBJ2-7,TGTGCCAGCAGCTTTCCACAGGGGTACGAGCAGTACTTC,CASSFPQGYEQYF
TRBD2,TRBV6-5,.,TRBJ2-5,TGTGCCAGCAGTTACGCTAGCGGGAGGGCCCAGTACTTC,CASSYASGRAQYF
TRBD2,TRBV5-5,.,TRBJ2-7,TGTGCCAGCAGGGCTAGCGGGGGTTCCTACGAGCAGTACTTC,CASRASGGSYEQYF
.,TRBV7-2,.,TRBJ2-7,TGTGCCAGCAGCTTAAGCGGCTCGGGGTACGAGCAGTACTTC,CASSLSGSGYEQYF
TRBD1,TRBV29-1,.,TRBJ2-3,TGCAGCGTCGCCGGGACAGTGATGGGCATCGGCACAGATACGCAGTATTTT,CSVAGTVMGIGTDTQYF
.,TRBV10-3,.,TRBJ2-7,TGTGCCATCAGTGATGCCCTCTACGAGCAGTACTTC,CAISDALYEQYF
.,TRBV5-4,.,TRBJ2-1,TGTGCCAGCAGCTTGGACTTTCGGGAGCAGTTCTTC,CASSLDFREQFF
.,TRBV4-1,.,TRBJ2-1,TGCGCCAGCAGCCAAGATCCGACCATCCTGCCAAATGAGCAGTTCTTC,CASSQDPTILPNEQFF
.,TRBV11-2,.,TRBJ2-7,TGTGCCAGCAGCTTTGGAGGAGGGTCCTACGAGCAGTACTTC,CASSFGGGSYEQYF
TRBD2,TRBV30,.,TRBJ2-3,TGTGCCTGGAGTGTACTAGCGGGACCAGATACGCAGTATTTT,CAWSVLAGPDTQYF
.,TRBV28,few,TRBJ1-5,TGTGCCAGCAGTTTAAGGGGGGTTACTAGCACGGGGAGGCCCCAGCATTTT,CASSLRGVTSTGRPQHF